This T cell receptor beta chain was captured in a study of blood T cell repertoires in COVID-19. Study at large: PBMCs, B-cell-depleted T cells, or T cells provided the cDNA or gDNA that made up the material.

The V segment lost 5 bases and the J segment 4 bases; nucleotides outside the gene matches: 3. This CDR3 region has 13 residues. Germline V gene sequence: CDR1 SGHTA, CDR2 FQGNSA. Some clones are missing from TCRdb's copy, which holds only in-frame ones; the method was immunoSEQ multiplex PCR. This sample yields 300,000 or so clones, of which roughly nine tenths are seen a single time; approximately 2% belongs to the top ten. The sequenced sample consisted of peripheral blood. The sequence derives from a woman between 25 and 40 years old with COVID-19, enrolled during active disease. The chain recombines TRBV7-2 with TRBJ1-2; 8 bases line up with TRBD1. This chain's CDR3 is CASSLTGGYGYTF. CDR3 nucleotide sequence: TGTGCCAGCAGCCTTACAGGGGGCTATGGCTACACCTTC. The variable domain in full, completed from reference TRBV7-2 and TRBJ1-2, reads GAGVSQSPSNKVTEKGKDVELRCDPISGHTALYWYRQSLGQGLEFLIYFQGNSAPDKSGLPSDRFSAERTGGSVSTLTIQRTQQEDSAVYLCASSLTGGYGYTFGSGTRLTVV.